The 17 T cell receptor beta chains listed next were all sequenced from one sample in a study of T cell responses to AZD1222 COVID-19 vaccine. Sequencing was performed with immunoSEQ multiplex PCR; in TCRdb, only in-frame clones are kept and a portion is missing. This sample yields more than 80,000 clones, of which around 86% are seen a single time; about 9.4% belongs to the top ten. The specimen comprised peripheral blood, sampled on day 0 of AZD1222 vaccination. All receptors derive from an adult in good health.

The genes are TRBV16 and TRBJ1-2; 7 bases match TRBD1. The J segment lost 2 bases and the V segment lost 0 bases, leaving 9 bases of the junction unmatched. The CDR3 has 17 residues. Germline V gene sequence: CDR1 KGHSY, CDR2 FQNENV. The CDR3 nucleotides are TGTGCCAGCAGCCAATCCCAGACAGGGAAGACAAACTATGGCTACACCTTC. Its translation: CASSQSQTGKTNYGYTF.

This CDR3 reads CASSPVIAGVNEQFF. CDR3 in DNA: TGTGCCAGCAGCCCCGTGATAGCGGGAGTCAATGAGCAGTTCTTC. V and J are TRBV27 and TRBJ2-1; 9 nucleotides align to TRBD2. This CDR3 region has 15 residues. Germline trimming cut 6 bases from V and 6 bases from J; bases unmatched to any gene: 9. Germline V lookup: CDR1 MNHEY, CDR2 SMNVEV (reference sequence).

The genes are TRBV9 and TRBJ1-5; a weak D match, TRBD1 (6 bases). CDR1 SGDLS and CDR2 YYNGEE come from the germline V gene. V dropped 4 bases and J dropped 0 bases, with 8 bases sitting between them. CDR3 length: 14 residues. CDR3 sequence: CASSKGVSNQPQHF. CDR3 in DNA: TGTGCCAGCAGCAAGGGGGTTAGCAATCAGCCCCAGCATTTT.

This chain connects TRBV11-3 to TRBJ2-2; D is undetermined. This CDR3 has 12 amino acids. Trimming pared 3 bases from V and 5 bases from J, leaving 4 bases between. CDR1 is SGHNT, CDR2 YENEEA, per germline. The DNA for the CDR3 is TGTGCCAGCAGCTTGGGGACCGGGGAGCTGTTTTTT. Protein: CASSLGTGELFF.

The genes are TRBV12-3 or TRBV12-4 and TRBJ2-7; D may be TRBD1 or TRBD2 (5 bases each). CDR3 length: 13 amino acids. V was shortened by 4 bases and J by 6 bases, with 13 bases between the two germline ends. The chain's CDR3 is CASSWGRESEQYF. CDR3 in DNA: TGTGCCAGCAGTTGGGGCCGGGAATCCGAGCAGTACTTC.

The rearrangement uses TRBV7-2 and TRBJ1-5, with D tentatively TRBD1 (6 bases). Per germline, CDR1 SGHTA and CDR2 FQGNSA. Trimming took off 1 base at V and 6 bases at J, with 10 bases between the two ends. The CDR3 spans 14 residues. The DNA for the CDR3 is TGTGCCAGCAGCTTAGTACAGGGTAGTCAGCCCCAGCATTTT. Protein product: CASSLVQGSQPQHF.

Here the CDR3 DNA reads TGTGCCACCCGGCAGGGGGCTGATGAAAAACTGTTTTTT. Residues: CATRQGADEKLFF. The chain couples TRBV15 to TRBJ1-4; the match to TRBD1 covers 8 bases. The V gene end was trimmed by 8 bases and the J gene end by 6 bases; junction bases not matched to a gene: 5. The CDR3 consists of 13 residues. CDR1 LNHNV and CDR2 YYDKDF come from the germline V gene (reference sequence).

V usage is TRBV4-1 and J usage is TRBJ2-7; D not resolved. CDR1 and CDR2 (germline): MGHRA, YSYEKL. V lost 0 bases to trimming and J lost 0 bases, with 12 bases between them. The CDR3 runs to 16 residues. The CDR3 sequence: CASSQDEVSSSYEQYF. DNA for the CDR3: TGCGCCAGCAGCCAAGATGAGGTCTCGAGCTCCTACGAGCAGTACTTC.

This chain uses TRBV5-1 with TRBJ1-5; tentatively, D is TRBD1 (6 bases). This CDR3 is built from 15 residues. V was cut by 4 bases and J by 2 bases, with 13 bases left in between. Germline V gene data show CDR1 as SGHRS and CDR2 as YFSETQ. The CDR3 sequence is CASSPEEGGNQPQHF. The CDR3 DNA follows: TGCGCCAGCAGCCCCGAAGAGGGGGGCAATCAGCCCCAGCATTTT.

The rearrangement joins TRBV19 to TRBJ1-1; no clear D gene. The CDR3 has 13 amino acids. Per germline, CDR1 LNHDA and CDR2 SQIVND (reference sequence). V lost 3 bases to trimming and J lost 3 bases, with 8 bases between them. The CDR3 protein is CASSMQFDTEAFF. In DNA, the CDR3 is TGTGCCAGTAGTATGCAATTTGACACTGAAGCTTTCTTT.

The rearrangement joins TRBV20-1 to TRBJ2-3; maybe TRBD2 (5 bases). There are 16 residues in the CDR3. The V end lost 3 bases, the J end lost 2 bases, and 18 bases lay between the germline ends. Per germline, CDR1 DFQATT and CDR2 SNEGSKA (reference sequence). For the CDR3, the DNA is TGCAGTGCTAGTGGCAGTTGGGAGAGCCTCACAGATACGCAGTATTTT. This encodes CSASGSWESLTDTQYF.

V usage is TRBV11-2 and J usage is TRBJ2-7; 9 bases are a match to TRBD1. Germline V gene lookup returns CDR1 SGHAT and CDR2 FQNNGV. V was pared by 6 bases and J by 2 bases, with 8 bases of the junction left unmatched. The CDR3 is 15 amino acids. The CDR3 is CASSTNRDRAYEQYF. DNA of the CDR3: TGTGCCAGCAGTACGAATAGGGACAGGGCCTACGAGCAGTACTTC.

As DNA, the CDR3 is TGTGCCAGCAGCCTAGAAGGGACTAGCGATACGCAGTATTTT. Translation: CASSLEGTSDTQYF. V is TRBV9 and J is TRBJ2-3, with 9 bases lining up with TRBD2. J lost 6 bases, V lost 4 bases, and 6 bases had no gene match. The germline V gene has CDR1 SGDLS and CDR2 YYNGEE. This CDR3 has 14 amino acids.

The chain couples TRBV19 to TRBJ1-6; D is ambiguous. This CDR3 has 15 residues. Germline assignment: CDR1 LNHDA and CDR2 SQIVND (reference sequence). Trimming pared 6 bases from V and 0 bases from J, leaving 9 bases between. The CDR3 DNA follows: TGTGCCAGTAGGCTCAGCTCCTCCTATAATTCACCCCTCCACTTT. Translating gives CASRLSSSYNSPLHF.

As to this clone: The junction differs from germline at one of its ends, possibly a read error. DNA for the CDR3: TGTGCCAGTAGCTTCGGACAGGGGGGGGATGCTTTCTTT. Translation gives CASSFGQGGDAFF. The V gene is TRBV7-8, the J gene TRBJ1-1; 10 nucleotides align to TRBD1. The germline CDR1 and CDR2 sequences are SGHVS and FQNEAQ. The CDR3 has 13 residues. Full variable domain (missing parts from reference TRBV7-8 and TRBJ1-1): GAGVSQSPRYKVAKRGQDVALRCDPISGHVSLFWYQQALGQGPEFLTYFQNEAQLDKSGLPSDRFFAERPEGSVSTLKIQRTQQEDSAVYLCASSFGQGGDAFFGQGTRLTVV.

The chain recombines TRBV5-1 with TRBJ2-1; 8 bases are shared with TRBD2. This CDR3 comprises 16 residues. V lost 1 base to trimming and J lost 5 bases; unmatched junction nucleotides: 8. Germline CDR1 reads SGHRS; CDR2 reads YFSETQ. CDR3 sequence (DNA): TGCGCCAGCAGCTTGCGGGCGGGGGGAGGCAACAATGAGCAGTTCTTC. The encoded protein is CASSLRAGGGNNEQFF.

This clone showed up just a few times. The chain uses TRBV28 and TRBJ2-3, with D uncertain. From germline, CDR1 is MDHEN and CDR2 SYDVKM. The CDR3 has 14 residues. Trimming removed 3 bases at V and 1 base at J, with 8 bases between. The CDR3, as DNA: TGTGCCAGCAGTTTTGTAGCTGGCACAGATACGCAGTATTTT. Residues: CASSFVAGTDTQYF.